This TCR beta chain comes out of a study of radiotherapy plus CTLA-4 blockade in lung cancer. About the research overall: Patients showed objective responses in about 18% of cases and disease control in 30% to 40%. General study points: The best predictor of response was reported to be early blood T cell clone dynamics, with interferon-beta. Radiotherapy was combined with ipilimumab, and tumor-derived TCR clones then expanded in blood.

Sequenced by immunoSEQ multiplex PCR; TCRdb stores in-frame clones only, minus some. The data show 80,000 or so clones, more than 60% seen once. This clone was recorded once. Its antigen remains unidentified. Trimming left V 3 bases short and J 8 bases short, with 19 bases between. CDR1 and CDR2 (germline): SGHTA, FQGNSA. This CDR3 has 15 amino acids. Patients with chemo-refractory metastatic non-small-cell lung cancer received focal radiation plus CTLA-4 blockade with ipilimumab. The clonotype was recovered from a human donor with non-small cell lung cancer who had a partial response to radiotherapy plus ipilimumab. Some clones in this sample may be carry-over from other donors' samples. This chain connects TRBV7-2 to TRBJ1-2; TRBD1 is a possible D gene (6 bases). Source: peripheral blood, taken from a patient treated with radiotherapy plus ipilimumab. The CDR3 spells CASSFPDRASEGYTF. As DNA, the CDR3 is TGTGCCAGCAGCTTTCCGGACAGAGCCAGTGAGGGCTACACCTTC.